A single T cell receptor beta chain is shown here with its context. The target of this receptor is not known. Per-nucleotide qualities are absent, and no much larger clonotype sits a single base away. This entry belongs to a study of cytomegalovirus exposure and HLA in healthy donors (TCRdb year 2017). The study in broad terms: According to a later analysis, the approximately 130 validation repertoires were produced on the same platform as the roughly 720 repertoires of the first cohort. The aim of the study was to test whether cataloging public T cell receptors could identify signatures of past pathogen exposure. Besides the first cohort of 666 subjects, a separate validation cohort made up of roughly 120 different subjects was used. To predict cytomegalovirus infection status, the study combined high-throughput TCR immunosequencing, statistical association of individual TCRs with disease status, and machine learning.

The donors belonged to the validation cohort of over a hundred subjects, which was separate from the roughly 700-subject first cohort. Library generation was performed with the immunoSEQ multiplex PCR assay. As for how the authors treated the data: To diagnose cytomegalovirus status from the catalog of TCR beta chain sequences, a statistical classification framework was built. In TCRdb, the immuneACCESS table is reduced to in-frame sequences with V and J assigned. These tables do not hold every clone; where another copy was compared, an unresolved V gene accounts for under half, and the others remain unexplained. From that table come the V and J calls and clone size; the DNA was used to work out D and trimming. This sample lists some 99,000 clones; about 88% were detected once. The top ten clonotypes cover about 2% of the sample. Inclusive of the bounding cysteine and phenylalanine, the CDR3 is 15 residues long. Only the CDR3 part of the read is kept: 45 bases, read in frame from the first base. CDR1 and CDR2 (SGHDT, YYEEEE) derive from the germline V gene. V and J are truncated by 4 bases and 1 base respectively, leaving an intervening sequence of 14 bases.

Results and caveats for the whole study, not just this receptor: In vitro tests confirmed that a few of the cytomegalovirus-associated TCR beta chains recognize cytomegalovirus antigens. Cytomegalovirus status was reported to be diagnosed by the classifier with high specificity and sensitivity in both the original and validation cohorts. According to the authors, the approach could potentially be generalized to other disease states and immunological phenotypes. A later analysis lacked HLA typing for the validation cohort, so it scored co-occurrence in that cohort across all 120 or so repertoires. In the study, about 150 TCR beta chains were listed as associated with cytomegalovirus. A later analysis found that TCRs clustered in the first cohort also tended to co-occur in the roughly 120 validation repertoires, with about 94% of cluster scores above 0. Across donors, most TCR sequences were observed very rarely, whereas some public TCRs were present in many individuals.

The chain employs TRBV5-6 and TRBJ1-1; TRBD1 is a weak D gene call, 6 bases matching. This sequence originates from a woman in her late teens or twenties in good health and CMV-seronegative. Sequencing input: PBMCs. The nucleotide sequence reads as follows: TGTGCCAGCAGCGCCTCGACAGGATCGAACACTGAAGCTTTCTTT. The translation is CASSASTGSNTEAFF. When the CDR3 is completed using the reference TRBV5-6 and TRBJ1-1 genes on either side, the full variable domain is DAGVTQSPTHLIKTRGQQVTLRCSPKSGHDTVSWYQQALGQGPQFIFQYYEEEERQRGNFPDRFSGHQFPNYSSELNVNALLLGDSALYLCASSASTGSNTEAFFGQGTRLTVV.